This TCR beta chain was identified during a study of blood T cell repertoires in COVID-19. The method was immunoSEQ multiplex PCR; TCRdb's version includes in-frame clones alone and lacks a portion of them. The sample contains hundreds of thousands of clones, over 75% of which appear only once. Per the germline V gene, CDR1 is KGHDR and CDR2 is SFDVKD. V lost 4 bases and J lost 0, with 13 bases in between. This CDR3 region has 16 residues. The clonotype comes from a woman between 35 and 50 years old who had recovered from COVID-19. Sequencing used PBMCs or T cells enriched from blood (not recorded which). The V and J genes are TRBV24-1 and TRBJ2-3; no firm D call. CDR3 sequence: CATSDPTAASTDTQYF. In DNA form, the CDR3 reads TGTGCCACCAGTGACCCTACGGCGGCTAGCACAGATACGCAGTATTTT.